The sequence of this T cell receptor (beta chain) was determined in a study of blood T cell repertoires in COVID-19. Clones were read by immunoSEQ multiplex PCR, and TCRdb kept only the in-frame ones, dropping some. The table includes approximately 110,000 clones, more than 80% detected once. This receptor was obtained from a human donor in a cohort sampled during active COVID-19. Sequencing input: peripheral blood.

CDR3 DNA sequence: TGTGCCAGCAGCTTAACGGGGACAGGGAATGACGCTTTCTTT. Protein product: CASSLTGTGNDAFF. The chain carries TRBV7-3 and TRBJ1-1; TRBD1 agrees at 9 bases. V lost 0 bases, J lost 11 bases, and 7 bases stayed unmatched. The length of the CDR3 is 14 residues. Germline V gene lookup returns CDR1 SGHTA and CDR2 FQGTGA.